This T cell receptor beta chain was recorded in a study of glioma-infiltrating T cells after dendritic cell vaccination. Across the study: Patients had newly diagnosed or recurrent glioblastoma and received dendritic cell vaccines. Study-wide results and limits: Patients with more pretreatment TILs had longer time to progression and survival.

Note on this clone: Its antigen remains unidentified.

The table came from immunoSEQ multiplex PCR; TCRdb's copy has only in-frame clones and leaves some out. The sample contains about 50,000 clones, about 84% of which appear only once. As to time point: after dendritic cell vaccination, including at tumor progression/relapse. The germline V gene encodes CDR1 SNHLY and CDR2 FYNNEI. V was clipped by 6 bases and J by 9 bases; unmatched bases: 0. This CDR3 is built from 11 residues. The chain combines TRBV2 with TRBJ2-1, with TRBD1 matching over 9 bases. This receptor was taken from a human donor with glioblastoma. Sequencing was performed on blood, taken after dendritic cell vaccination. The CDR3 DNA reads as TGTGCCAGCAGGGACAGGGGTGAGCAGTTCTTC. As protein: CASRDRGEQFF.